This entry lists 17 T cell receptor beta chains sequenced from one sample in a study of cytomegalovirus exposure and HLA in healthy donors. The study ran its PCR with 60 Vbeta and 13 Jbeta primers. Here immunoSEQ multiplex PCR was the method, and the copy in TCRdb shows in-frame clones only, minus some. The sample holds nearly 200,000 clones, approximately 78% seen once. Input material: PBMCs. These receptors came from a woman between 45 and 60 years old in good health and CMV-seropositive.

The rearrangement links TRBV11-3 to TRBJ2-2; D may be TRBD1 (6 bases). The CDR3 is made up of 14 amino acids. V was clipped by 3 bases and J by 7 bases, with 12 bases between them. CDR1 is SGHNT, CDR2 YENEEA, per germline. DNA for the CDR3: TGTGCCAGCAGCTTGATGGGGGCCCGCGGGGAGCTGTTTTTT. Translation: CASSLMGARGELFF.

The chain has TRBV6-5 and TRBJ2-7; weak D call: TRBD2 (5 bases). V lost 9 bases to trimming and J lost 2 bases, with 8 bases between them. The CDR3 is 11 amino acids. CDR1 and CDR2 from the germline V gene are MNHEY and SVGAGI. The CDR3 region has the DNA TGTGCCAGTAGCGACGCCTACGAGCAGTACTTC. Its protein product is CASSDAYEQYF.

The V and J genes are TRBV27 and TRBJ1-2, with 7 bases matching TRBD1. The J segment lost 4 bases and the V segment lost 0 bases, leaving 8 bases of the junction unmatched. The CDR3 spans 16 residues. CDR1 is MNHEY and CDR2 is SMNVEV in the germline V gene (reference sequence). The CDR3 DNA is TGTGCCAGCAGTTTATCCATACAGGGGTCGAGCTATGGCTACACCTTC. It encodes CASSLSIQGSSYGYTF.

The V gene is TRBV6-4, the J gene TRBJ2-5, with TRBD2 matching 7 bases. This CDR3 has 16 amino acids. Per the germline V gene, CDR1 is MRHNA and CDR2 is SNTAGT. J lost 3 bases, V lost 2 bases, and 9 bases had no gene match. For the CDR3, the DNA is TGTGCCAGCAGTGACCGACCCGGGACTATGGAAGAGACCCAGTACTTC. The encoded protein is CASSDRPGTMEETQYF.

This chain uses TRBV28 with TRBJ2-7; the match to TRBD1 covers 10 bases. V gave up 6 bases and J gave up 0 bases; unmatched junction bases: 2. The CDR3 is 14 amino acids. Germline loops: CDR1 MDHEN, CDR2 SYDVKM. The CDR3 sequence is CASRGTGVSYEQYF. The DNA for the CDR3 is TGTGCCAGCAGGGGGACAGGGGTCTCCTACGAGCAGTACTTC.

J is TRBJ2-5 and V is TRBV30, with D perhaps TRBD2 (7 bases). CDR1 and CDR2 from the germline V gene are GTSNPN and SVGIG (reference sequence). This CDR3 spans 13 amino acids. V lost 7 bases, J lost 1 base, and 13 bases lay in between. The CDR3 is CALTRGAQETQYF. The CDR3 bases are TGTGCCTTGACCCGGGGGGCCCAAGAGACCCAGTACTTC.

This chain links TRBV4-3 with TRBJ2-2; D remains unclear. The germline gives CDR1 LGHNA, CDR2 YSLEER. Trimming cost V 4 bases and J 5 bases, with 14 bases left between them. The CDR3 sequence is 15 residues long. Written as DNA, the CDR3 is TGCGCCAGCAGCCTAGCCGGGTCGGGTACCGGGGAGCTGTTTTTT. Translating it yields CASSLAGSGTGELFF.

This rearrangement joins TRBV10-3 to TRBJ1-2, with D possibly matching TRBD1 (6 bases). The CDR3 covers 15 residues. The V end was cut by 3 bases, the J end by 3 bases, with 14 bases between. From germline, CDR1 is ENHRY and CDR2 SYGVKD. CDR3 in amino acids: CAISDRDAGDYGYTF. For the CDR3, the DNA is TGTGCCATCAGTGACCGGGACGCAGGGGACTATGGCTACACCTTC.

This sequence joins TRBV30 and TRBJ2-2; 7 bases align to TRBD2. V trimming: 2 bases; J trimming: 5 bases; junction bases outside the gene matches: 11. The germline V gene encodes CDR1 GTSNPN and CDR2 SVGIG (reference sequence). The CDR3 has 16 residues. The CDR3 DNA reads as TGTGCCTGGAGTCCTATTGGCGGGAGTGGGACCGGGGAGCTGTTTTTT. It specifies CAWSPIGGSGTGELFF.

The rearrangement uses TRBV2 and TRBJ2-5; the match to TRBD1 covers 12 bases. The CDR3 totals 17 residues. J gave up 2 bases and V 0 bases, and 4 bases lay outside the gene matches. CDR1 and CDR2 (germline): SNHLY, FYNNEI. CDR3 in DNA: TGTGCCAGCAGTGAAGCTTGGGACAGGGGGCGTCAAGAGACCCAGTACTTC. Its translation: CASSEAWDRGRQETQYF.

The V gene is TRBV10-2, the J gene TRBJ2-1; TRBD1 aligns across 12 bases. Germline V CDR1 and CDR2: WSHSY, SAAADI. The V gene end was trimmed by 5 bases and the J gene end by 9 bases; junction bases not matched to a gene: 8. The CDR3 runs to 15 residues. The CDR3 loop is CASSSPGQGAVEQFF. The CDR3 DNA sequence: TGCGCCAGCAGTTCCCCGGGACAGGGGGCTGTTGAGCAGTTCTTC.

V is TRBV18 and J is TRBJ1-1; 12 nucleotides align to TRBD1. J gave up 5 bases and V 4 bases, and 8 bases lay outside the gene matches. The CDR3 loop spans 16 amino acids. Looked up from germline, CDR1 is KGHSH and CDR2 is LQKENI. This CDR3 is CASSRGTGGISTEAFF. CDR3 sequence (DNA): TGTGCCAGCTCACGGGGGACAGGGGGCATTAGTACTGAAGCTTTCTTT. Variable domain in full (rest from reference TRBV18 and TRBJ1-1): NAGVMQNPRHLVRRRGQEARLRCSPMKGHSHVYWYRQLPEEGLKFMVYLQKENIIDESGMPKERFSAEFPKEGPSILRIQQVVRGDSAAYFCASSRGTGGISTEAFFGQGTRLTVV.

The chain links TRBV5-6 to TRBJ1-2, with D possibly TRBD1 on 5 matching bases. The CDR3 runs 13 residues. The ends were cut back, 2 bases at V and 8 bases at J, with 13 bases in the middle. Germline loops: CDR1 SGHDT, CDR2 YYEEEE. CDR3: CASSFTLGGGYTF. Written as DNA, the CDR3 is TGTGCCAGCAGCTTCACCCTGGGGGGGGGCTACACCTTC.

This clone was recorded once. The chain carries TRBV11-2 and TRBJ2-5; D remains ambiguous. This CDR3 is 15 amino acids long. Germline values: CDR1 SGHAT, CDR2 FQNNGV. V gave up 5 bases and J gave up 0 bases, with 13 bases separating them. The CDR3 region is CASSETSGYQETQYF. CDR3 nucleotide sequence: TGTGCCAGCAGCGAGACCTCGGGTTACCAAGAGACCCAGTACTTC.

The CDR3, as DNA: TGTGCCAGCAGTCAGGGCGAAGACTATGGCTACACCTTC. Protein: CASSQGEDYGYTF. The J gene is TRBJ1-2, the V gene TRBV6-6, with D possibly matching TRBD1 (5 bases). This CDR3 comprises 13 residues. The V gene's germline CDR1 is MNHNY and CDR2 SVGAGI (reference sequence). Trimming left V 5 bases short and J 3 bases short, with 10 bases between.

V is TRBV30 and J is TRBJ2-3; 13 bases agree with TRBD2. V lost 0 bases, J lost 7 bases, and 4 bases stayed unmatched. Germline assignment: CDR1 GTSNPN and CDR2 SVGIG (reference sequence). The CDR3 loop spans 15 amino acids. CDR3 protein: CAWSVTSGRAYTQYF. CDR3 nucleotides: TGTGCCTGGAGTGTAACTAGCGGGAGGGCCTATACGCAGTATTTT.

V is TRBV21-1 and J is TRBJ2-7; the table gives TRBD2 as D, unverified against the DNA. TRBV21-1 is flagged as a pseudogene. The CDR3 contains 12 residues. The CDR3 here is CASSKEPYEQYF. The CDR3 nucleotides are TGTGCCAGCAGCAAAGAGCCCTACGAGCAGTACTTC.